This TCR beta chain emerged from a study of CD8+CD57+ T cells in acquired aplastic anemia. Study details: Mean yield of DNA from sorted CD4+ and CD8+ cells was around 3 ug. Study results and caveats: Patients and controls shared twenty-nine CD8+ CDR3 sequences. Between the patient and control groups, CD8+ Simpson's diversity did not differ significantly.

The template for TCR beta VDJ and CDR3 sequence profiling was genomic DNA. TCRdb analysed the reads with MiXCR anew, one entry per CDR3 protein. Among roughly 130,000 distinct CDR3 sequences listed, 48% were seen once. The table lists this clonotype with many counts. Its cognate antigen is unknown. In germline, CDR1 is SGHDT, CDR2 YYEEEE. Deletions cut 2 bases from V and 4 bases from J, with 15 bases between. The CDR3 loop spans 15 amino acids. The receptor's source is a human donor in good health, serving as a control. This chain joins TRBV5-6 and TRBJ1-2; D not certain. The source material was sorted CD4+, CD8+, or CD8+CD57+ T cells (not recorded which) from PBMCs. CDR3 residues: CASSLTAGMFYGYTF. In nucleotides, the CDR3 is TGTGCCAGCAGCTTAACCGCGGGGATGTTCTATGGCTACACCTTC.